These 3 T cell receptor beta chains were sequenced from one sample in a study of shared clonotypes between healthy human individuals. Sequencing used immunoSEQ multiplex PCR; TCRdb keeps in-frame clones, though not all of them. The sample includes about 380,000 clones, about 97% of them seen just once. Sequenced sample: memory CD8+ T cells sorted from blood. Specified subset: CD45RO+ cells pooled with CCR7-negative TemRA cells. The receptors were sampled from a man aged 25-40 years in good health.

This chain links TRBV7-6 with TRBJ2-1; D perhaps matches TRBD2 (5 bases). Trimming shortened V by 1 base and J by 7 bases, and 11 bases separated the two germline ends. Germline lookup yields CDR1 SGHVS and CDR2 FNYEAQ. This CDR3 contains 14 residues. The CDR3 nucleotides read TGTGCCAGCAGCTTAGGGGAACTAGGGAATGAGCAGTTCTTC. It encodes CASSLGELGNEQFF.

DNA of the CDR3: TGTGCCACCAGCAGAGTTTCGGTGTCTGAGCGGGAGTTCTACGAGCAGTACTTC. Its translation: CATSRVSVSEREFYEQYF. The gene calls are TRBV15 and TRBJ2-7; TRBD2 agrees at 8 bases. The CDR3 is 18 amino acids. V was clipped by 1 base and J by 3 bases; unmatched bases: 14. Germline V gene lookup returns CDR1 LNHNV and CDR2 YYDKDF (reference sequence).

This clone appeared once. This chain uses TRBV7-2 with TRBJ2-4, with D hard to call. The CDR3 runs to 15 residues. The germline V gene encodes CDR1 SGHTA and CDR2 FQGNSA. Trimming stripped 0 bases from V and 0 bases from J, with 6 bases between. The CDR3 DNA reads as TGTGCCAGCAGCTTAGCCGTCTTAGCCAAAAACATTCAGTACTTC. Its translation is CASSLAVLAKNIQYF.